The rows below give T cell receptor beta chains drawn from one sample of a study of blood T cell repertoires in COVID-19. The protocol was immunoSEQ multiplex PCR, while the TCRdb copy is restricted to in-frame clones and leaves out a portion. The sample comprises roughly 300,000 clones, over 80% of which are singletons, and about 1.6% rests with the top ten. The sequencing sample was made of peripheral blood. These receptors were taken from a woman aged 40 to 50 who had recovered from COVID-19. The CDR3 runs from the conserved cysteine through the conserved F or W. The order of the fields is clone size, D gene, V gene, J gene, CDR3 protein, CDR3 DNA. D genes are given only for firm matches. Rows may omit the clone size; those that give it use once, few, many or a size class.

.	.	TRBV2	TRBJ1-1	CASSERRGSNTEAFF	TGTGCCAGCAGTGAAAGGCGCGGATCGAACACTGAAGCTTTCTTT
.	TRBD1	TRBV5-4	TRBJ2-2	CASSSNRGSGELFF	TGTGCCAGCAGCTCAAACAGGGGGTCCGGGGAGCTGTTTTTT
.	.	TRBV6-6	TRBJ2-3	CASSYSPAGGADTQYF	TGTGCCAGCAGTTACTCGCCAGCTGGAGGAGCAGATACGCAGTATTTT
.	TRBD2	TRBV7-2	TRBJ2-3	CASSLGLAGGPTDTQYF	TGTGCCAGCAGCTTAGGCCTAGCGGGGGGGCCAACAGATACGCAGTATTTT
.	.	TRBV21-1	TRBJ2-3	CASSGQVTDTQYF	TGTGCCAGCAGCGGACAGGTTACAGATACGCAGTATTTT
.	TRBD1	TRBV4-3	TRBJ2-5	CASSQAQGEGTQYF	TGCGCCAGCAGCCAAGCCCAGGGGGAAGGGACCCAGTACTTC
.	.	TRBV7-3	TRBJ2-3	CASSLTVGGGTDTQYF	TGTGCCAGCAGCTTAACGGTTGGAGGGGGCACAGATACGCAGTATTTT
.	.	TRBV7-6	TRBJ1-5	CASSLGPGDTNQPQHF	TGTGCCAGCAGCTTAGGCCCGGGGGATACCAATCAGCCCCAGCATTTT
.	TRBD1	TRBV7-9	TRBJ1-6	CASSAVQGPNSPLHF	TGTGCCAGCAGCGCCGTACAGGGGCCGAATTCACCCCTCCACTTT
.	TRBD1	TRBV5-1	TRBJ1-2	CASSREGAQYGYTF	TGCGCCAGCAGCCGAGAGGGGGCGCAGTATGGCTACACCTTC
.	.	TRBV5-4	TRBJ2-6	CASSTPWAQGSGANVLTF	TGTGCCAGCAGCACACCATGGGCACAGGGTTCTGGGGCCAACGTCCTGACTTTC
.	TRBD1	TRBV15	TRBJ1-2	CATSVSRGLGYTF	TGTGCCACCTCCGTTAGCAGGGGGCTTGGCTACACCTTC
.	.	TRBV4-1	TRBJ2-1	CASSRKSLSSYNEQFF	TGCGCCAGCAGCCGTAAGTCGCTAAGCTCCTACAATGAGCAGTTCTTC
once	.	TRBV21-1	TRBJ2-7	CASSKLPLRNRAYEQYF	TGTGCCAGCAGCAAATTACCCCTCCGGAACAGGGCCTACGAGCAGTACTTC
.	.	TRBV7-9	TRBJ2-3	CASTMGAGGTTDTQYF	TGTGCCAGCACCATGGGGGCAGGGGGGACCACAGATACGCAGTATTTT
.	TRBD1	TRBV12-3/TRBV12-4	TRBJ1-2	CASSGDRDYGYTF	TGTGCCAGCAGCGGGGACAGGGACTATGGCTACACCTTC